The present T cell receptor beta chain was sequenced within a study of T cells in Graves' hyperthyroidism and ophthalmopathy. Overall study results and limits: Stable hyperthyroidism was told apart from ophthalmopathy by a model built on 13 V-J features.

This clonotype has at least ten counts. Its antigen is unidentified. The V gene's germline CDR1 is SGHTA and CDR2 FQGNSA. This CDR3 is 15 amino acids long. The V gene lost 3 bases and the J gene lost 1 base, with 9 bases spanning the gap. Using RNA transcripts as the source, TCR beta CDR3 regions were amplified. The study used the HTBI primer set for a first-round RT-PCR of the TCR CDR3. TCRdb reprocessed the multiplex PCR reads via MiXCR and lists one record per CDR3 protein. The sample carries around 350,000 distinct CDR3 sequences, about a fifth recorded once. The chain has TRBV7-2 and TRBJ2-2; D remains unclear. Sequencing was done on a sample of blood. The source is a woman aged 18-29 years with Graves' hyperthyroidism. Here the CDR3 DNA reads TGTGCCAGCAGCTTGGCTGGCAGGAACACCGGGGAGCTGTTTTTT. It codes for CASSLAGRNTGELFF.